This passage covers 21 T cell receptor beta chains from one sample sequenced in a study of blood T cell repertoires in COVID-19. TCRdb keeps only in-frame clones here, not all; method: immunoSEQ multiplex PCR. The table records around 150,000 clones, 85% to 90% of them present only once. The sample taken for sequencing was peripheral blood. The receptors come from a young man with acute or convalescent COVID-19.

The V call is TRBV3-1 (or the pseudogene TRBV3-2), the J call TRBJ1-1; D not certain. The CDR3 has 15 residues. V was shortened by 0 bases and J by 4 bases, with 12 bases between the two germline ends. Germline V gives CDR1 LGHDT, CDR2 YNNKEL (reference sequence). The CDR3 DNA is TGTGCCAGCAGCCAAGATGGAGGGTGGGCCACTGAAGCTTTCTTT. It translates to CASSQDGGWATEAFF.

The rearrangement links TRBV9 to TRBJ2-1; the match to TRBD2 covers 7 bases. CDR1 and CDR2 from the germline V gene are SGDLS and YYNGEE. V lost 0 bases, J lost 2 bases, and 5 bases stayed unmatched. This CDR3 region has 16 residues. CDR3: CASSVDGGGTYNEQFF. DNA of the CDR3: TGTGCCAGCAGCGTAGACGGCGGGGGTACCTACAATGAGCAGTTCTTC.

This chain links TRBV27 with TRBJ2-6, with D hard to call. This CDR3 region has 15 residues. V was cut by 1 base and J by 0 bases, with 4 bases left in between. Germline CDR1 and CDR2: MNHEY and SMNVEV (reference sequence). The CDR3 region is CASSLFSSGANVLTF. CDR3 bases: TGTGCCAGCAGTTTATTTAGCTCTGGGGCCAACGTCCTGACTTTC.

The rearrangement joins TRBV12-3 or TRBV12-4 to TRBJ1-1; D is possibly TRBD1 (6 bases). The CDR3 has 13 amino acids. V lost 6 bases, J lost 11 bases, and 19 bases lay in between. The CDR3 DNA sequence: TGTGCCAGCAGCAATAGGGGGGGGGTGAGCGCTTTCTTT. Protein: CASSNRGGVSAFF.

The count of this clone is one. The chain carries TRBV30 and TRBJ1-3; 10 nucleotides agree with TRBD1. Per the germline V gene, CDR1 is GTSNPN and CDR2 is SVGIG (reference sequence). V shed 7 bases, J shed 3 bases, and the junction held 6 bases outside the gene matches. This CDR3 is 14 amino acids long. For the CDR3, the DNA is TGTGCCTACTCTCGGACAGGGGGTGGAAACACCATATATTTT. Protein: CAYSRTGGGNTIYF.

The chain joins TRBV6-5 to TRBJ2-3; TRBD1 aligns across 9 bases. This CDR3 is 16 amino acids long. The junction had 3 bases not matched to a gene; V was cut back by 0 bases and J by 2 bases. CDR1 is MNHEY and CDR2 is SVGAGI in the germline V gene. CDR3 loop: CASSYSDRGSTDTQYF. The CDR3 nucleotides read TGTGCCAGCAGTTACTCGGACAGGGGTTCCACAGATACGCAGTATTTT.

This clone was picked up a small number of times. The V call is TRBV7-9, the J call TRBJ1-2, with 8 nucleotides matching TRBD1. Germline trimming cut 5 bases from V and 3 bases from J; bases unmatched to any gene: 5. The CDR3 has 14 residues. Germline CDR1 SEHNR, CDR2 FQNEAQ (reference sequence). DNA of the CDR3: TGTGCCAGCAGCACCGACAGGGGCGACTATGGCTACACCTTC. This sequence encodes CASSTDRGDYGYTF.

The chain's CDR3 is CATQDSNTGELFF. CDR3 DNA: TGTGCCACCCAGGACAGTAACACCGGGGAGCTGTTTTTT. The J gene is TRBJ2-2, the V gene TRBV24-1, with a possible D match to TRBD1 (6 bases). The germline V gene encodes CDR1 KGHDR and CDR2 SFDVKD. The length of the CDR3 is 13 residues. The germline V and J ends were trimmed by 9 bases and 2 bases, with 9 bases remaining between them.

The chain links TRBV11-2 to TRBJ2-7; D is possibly TRBD1 (6 bases). Trimming took 1 base from V and 1 from J, leaving 11 bases between them. Germline CDR1 is SGHAT and CDR2 is FQNNGV. The CDR3 length is 15 residues. The CDR3 protein is CASSLAGDISYEQYV. The CDR3 coding sequence is TGTGCCAGCAGCTTAGCCGGGGACATTTCCTACGAGCAGTACGTC.

This chain connects TRBV6-5 to TRBJ1-5; D gene unclear. Deletions cut 7 bases from V and 1 base from J, with 11 bases between. Per germline, CDR1 MNHEY and CDR2 SVGAGI. The CDR3 loop spans 14 amino acids. For the CDR3, the DNA is TGTGCCAGCATGGGAGGAGGGAGCAATCAGCCCCAGCATTTT. Translation: CASMGGGSNQPQHF.

The genes are TRBV19 and TRBJ1-1, with D tentatively TRBD1 (6 bases). The V gene lost 6 bases and the J gene lost 0 bases, with 11 bases spanning the gap. The CDR3 spans 14 residues. The germline CDR1 and CDR2 sequences are LNHDA and SQIVND (reference sequence). The CDR3 DNA reads as TGTGCCAGTAGGCGGGCAGGGGTGAACACTGAAGCTTTCTTT. It codes for CASRRAGVNTEAFF.

The chain uses TRBV24-1 and TRBJ2-1; 8 bases map to TRBD1. Germline trimming cut 3 bases from V and 6 bases from J; bases unmatched to any gene: 12. CDR1 is KGHDR and CDR2 is SFDVKD in the germline V gene. CDR3 size: 17 residues. The CDR3 nucleotides are TGTGCCACCAGTGATGTAACCGGACAGGGCCAGTCCAATGAGCAGTTCTTC. Its protein is CATSDVTGQGQSNEQFF.

The count of this clone is one. V usage is TRBV5-1 and J usage is TRBJ1-2, with TRBD1 identical over 12 bases. After removal of 7 bases from V and 3 bases from J, the junction contained 1 base not matched to a gene. This CDR3 is built from 13 residues. Germline lookup yields CDR1 SGHRS and CDR2 YFSETQ. The CDR3 loop is CASGTGGDYGYTF. Written as DNA, the CDR3 is TGCGCCAGCGGGACAGGGGGCGACTATGGCTACACCTTC.

The CDR3 loop is CASSWTGKGEKLFF. The CDR3 region has the DNA TGTGCCAGCAGCTGGACAGGGAAAGGAGAAAAACTGTTTTTT. This chain connects TRBV11-2 to TRBJ1-4; 8 nucleotides align to TRBD1. Germline V gene sequence: CDR1 SGHAT, CDR2 FQNNGV. The CDR3 loop spans 14 amino acids. With 4 bases clipped from V and 8 bases from J, the junction kept 6 bases outside the gene matches.

In its sample, this clone was seen a few times. The chain uses TRBV2 and TRBJ1-5; 7 positions agree with TRBD1. The CDR3 extends over 14 amino acids. With 7 bases clipped from V and 5 bases from J, the junction kept 8 bases outside the gene matches. The V gene's germline CDR1 is SNHLY and CDR2 FYNNEI. The CDR3: CASTEQGIDQPQHF. CDR3 sequence (DNA): TGTGCCAGCACCGAACAGGGGATTGATCAGCCCCAGCATTTT.

CDR3 sequence (DNA): TGTGCCAGCAGCTTAAGAGCCGGGAGCACAGATACGCAGTATTTT. As protein: CASSLRAGSTDTQYF. The chain recombines TRBV7-3 with TRBJ2-3, with D uncertain. V was pared by 1 base and J by 0 bases, with 8 bases between. The CDR3 has 15 residues. From germline, CDR1 is SGHTA and CDR2 FQGTGA.

V is TRBV19 and J is TRBJ2-7, with TRBD2 matching over 7 bases. The CDR3 has 12 amino acids. Germline V gives CDR1 LNHDA, CDR2 SQIVND (reference sequence). The junction had 2 bases not matched to a gene; V was cut back by 3 bases and J by 6 bases. The CDR3: CASSMTGGEQYF. In DNA form, the CDR3 reads TGTGCCAGTAGTATGACGGGGGGCGAGCAGTACTTC.

The gene calls are TRBV11-2 and TRBJ2-7, with 9 bases lining up with TRBD1. With V trimmed by 5 bases and J by 2 bases, 10 bases remained unmatched. The CDR3 length is 16 residues. Germline CDR1 reads SGHAT; CDR2 reads FQNNGV. CDR3 protein: CASSRTIGQGTYEQYF. For the CDR3, the DNA is TGTGCCAGCAGCCGAACGATTGGACAGGGGACCTACGAGCAGTACTTC.

The chain links TRBV6-5 to TRBJ1-1; 9 bases map to TRBD1. CDR1 MNHEY and CDR2 SVGAGI come from the germline V gene. V gave up 6 bases and J gave up 5 bases; unmatched junction bases: 7. The CDR3 consists of 14 residues. CDR3 sequence reads: CASRTGGRNTEAFF. CDR3 DNA sequence: TGTGCCAGCAGAACAGGGGGCAGAAATACTGAAGCTTTCTTT.

V and J are TRBV5-8 and TRBJ2-3, with a tentative D call TRBD1 (5 bases). There are 13 residues in the CDR3. Trimming removed 0 bases at V and 6 bases at J, with 8 bases between. In germline, CDR1 is SGHTS, CDR2 YDEGEE. CDR3: CASSLEGVDTQYF. CDR3 coding DNA: TGTGCCAGCAGCTTGGAAGGGGTGGATACGCAGTATTTT.

The chain joins TRBV11-2 to TRBJ2-3; TRBD2 is a possible D gene (6 bases). The germline CDR1 and CDR2 sequences are SGHAT and FQNNGV. V dropped 5 bases and J dropped 5 bases, with 20 bases sitting between them. CDR3 length: 16 amino acids. The CDR3 reads CASSPPLAPMGDTQYF. CDR3 DNA sequence: TGTGCCAGCAGCCCACCCCTAGCGCCTATGGGAGATACGCAGTATTTT.